The source of this TCR beta chain is a study of identical twins. Regarding this clonotype: Its matching antigen is unknown.

Findings and caveats of the study: Researchers caution that invariant MAIT and iNKT cells could partly confound zero-insertion analyses. Among out-of-frame alpha sequences shared by twins, low generation probability occurred in excess.

TCRdb passed the 5' RACE reads through MiXCR, listing each CDR3 protein once. The sample yields under 450,000 distinct CDR3 sequences, approximately 18% seen once. The sequenced sample consisted of naive T cells sorted from blood. The TCR comes from a man aged 50 or older in good health.

The CDR3 loop is CSARAVLADQETQYF. The CDR3 bases are TGCAGTGCTAGAGCGGTTCTAGCGGACCAAGAGACCCAGTACTTC. This chain uses TRBV20-1 with TRBJ2-5; 7 nucleotides align to TRBD2. Trimming at V came to 1 base and at J to 0 bases, leaving 5 bases not matched to a gene. This CDR3 has 15 residues. Looked up from germline, CDR1 is DFQATT and CDR2 is SNEGSKA (reference sequence).